This T cell receptor beta chain was sequenced for a study of patients and donors after allogeneic stem cell transplantation. From the RT-PCR reads, TCRdb called clonotypes with MiXCR, one entry per CDR3 protein. This table holds roughly 940,000 distinct CDR3 sequences, 18% found once. Source material: blood, either unsorted or a sorted T cell fraction (not recorded which). The clonotype was recovered from a human donor who was either an allogeneic HSCT recipient or a stem cell or donor lymphocyte infusion donor (not recorded which). It is not recorded whose cells these are; they may come from a transplant donor.

CDR3 sequence: CASSYFGTSRDNEQFF. DNA for the CDR3: TGTGCCAGCAGTTACTTCGGGACTAGCAGAGACAATGAGCAGTTCTTC. J is TRBJ2-1 and V is TRBV6-2 or TRBV6-3, with 9 bases aligning to TRBD2. V dropped 1 base and J dropped 5; count of bases not matched to a gene: 6. Per germline, CDR1 MNHEY and CDR2 SVGEGT. CDR3 size: 16 residues.